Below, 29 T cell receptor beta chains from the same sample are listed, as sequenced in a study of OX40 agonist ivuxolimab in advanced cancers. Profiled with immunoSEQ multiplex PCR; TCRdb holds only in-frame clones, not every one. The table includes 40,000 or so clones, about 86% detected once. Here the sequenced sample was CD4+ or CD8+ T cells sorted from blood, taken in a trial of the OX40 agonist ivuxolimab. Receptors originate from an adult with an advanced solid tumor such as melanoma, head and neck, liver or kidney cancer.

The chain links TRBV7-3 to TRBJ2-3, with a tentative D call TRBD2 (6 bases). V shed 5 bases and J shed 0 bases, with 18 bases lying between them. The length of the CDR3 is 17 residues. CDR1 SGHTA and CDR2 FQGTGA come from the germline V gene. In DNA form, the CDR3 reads TGTGCCAGCAGCAACGACCCAGCGGGCACGAGCACAGATACGCAGTATTTT. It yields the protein CASSNDPAGTSTDTQYF.

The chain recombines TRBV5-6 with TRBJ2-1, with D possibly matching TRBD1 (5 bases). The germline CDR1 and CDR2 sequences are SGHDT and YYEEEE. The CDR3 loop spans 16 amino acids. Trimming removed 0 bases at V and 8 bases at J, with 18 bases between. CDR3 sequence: CASSLAGRVEKDEQFF. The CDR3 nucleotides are TGTGCCAGCAGCTTGGCCGGCAGGGTGGAAAAGGATGAGCAGTTCTTC.

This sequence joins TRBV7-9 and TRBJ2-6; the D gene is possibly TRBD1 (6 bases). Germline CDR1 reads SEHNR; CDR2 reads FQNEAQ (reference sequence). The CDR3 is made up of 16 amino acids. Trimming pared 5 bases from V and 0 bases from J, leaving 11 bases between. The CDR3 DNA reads TGTGCCAGCAGCGCCAGGGGCCTCTCTGGGGCCAACGTCCTGACTTTC. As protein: CASSARGLSGANVLTF.

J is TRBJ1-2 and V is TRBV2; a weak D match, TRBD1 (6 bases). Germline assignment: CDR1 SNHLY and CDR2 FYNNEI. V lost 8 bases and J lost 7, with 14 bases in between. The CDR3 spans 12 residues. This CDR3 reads CASRRGAIGYTF. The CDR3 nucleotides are TGTGCCAGCCGTCGGGGGGCAATTGGCTACACCTTC.

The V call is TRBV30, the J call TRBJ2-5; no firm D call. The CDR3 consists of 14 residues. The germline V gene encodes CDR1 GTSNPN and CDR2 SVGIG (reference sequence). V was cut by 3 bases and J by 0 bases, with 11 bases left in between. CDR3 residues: CAWSGDWDQETQYF. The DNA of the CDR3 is TGTGCCTGGAGCGGCGATTGGGACCAAGAGACCCAGTACTTC.

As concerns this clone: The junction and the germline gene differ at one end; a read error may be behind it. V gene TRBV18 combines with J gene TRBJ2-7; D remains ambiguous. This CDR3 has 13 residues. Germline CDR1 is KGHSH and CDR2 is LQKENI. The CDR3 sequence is CASSPGYTNDQYF. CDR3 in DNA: TGTGCCAGCTCACCAGGATATACGAACGATCAGTACTTC.

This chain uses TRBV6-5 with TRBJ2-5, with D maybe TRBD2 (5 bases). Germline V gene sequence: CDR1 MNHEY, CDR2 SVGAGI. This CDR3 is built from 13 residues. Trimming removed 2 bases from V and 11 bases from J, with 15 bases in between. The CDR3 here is CASSYRALGEQYF. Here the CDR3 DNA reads TGTGCCAGCAGTTACAGAGCCTTGGGAGAGCAGTACTTC.

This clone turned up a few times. For the CDR3, the DNA is TGCGCCAGCAGCTTGTCCCTGACGAACACCGGGGAGCTGTTTTTT. Translating gives CASSLSLTNTGELFF. The chain combines TRBV5-1 with TRBJ2-2; D not certain. Germline V CDR1 and CDR2: SGHRS, YFSETQ. V lost 1 base to trimming and J lost 0 bases, with 7 bases between them. This CDR3 spans 15 amino acids.

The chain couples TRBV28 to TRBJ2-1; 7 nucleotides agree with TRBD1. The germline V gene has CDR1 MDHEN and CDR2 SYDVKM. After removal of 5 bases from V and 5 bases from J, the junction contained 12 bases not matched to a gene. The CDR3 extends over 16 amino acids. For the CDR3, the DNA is TGTGCCAGCAGTGTCGGAAGGGGGCGTCATCACAATGAGCAGTTCTTC. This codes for CASSVGRGRHHNEQFF.

The CDR3 loop reads CASSLDAGGPDEQFF. The DNA of the CDR3 is TGTGCCAGCTCCCTTGATGCGGGGGGGCCCGATGAGCAGTTCTTC. V usage is TRBV2 and J usage is TRBJ2-1, with 9 bases that match TRBD2. CDR1 SNHLY and CDR2 FYNNEI come from the germline V gene. The trim removed 8 bases at V and 8 bases at J, leaving 13 bases unmatched. The CDR3 contains 15 residues.

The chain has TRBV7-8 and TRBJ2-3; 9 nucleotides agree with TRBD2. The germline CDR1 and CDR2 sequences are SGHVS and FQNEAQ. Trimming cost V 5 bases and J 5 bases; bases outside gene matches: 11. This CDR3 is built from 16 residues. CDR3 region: CASSTKGGRARDTQYF. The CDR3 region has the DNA TGTGCCAGCAGCACCAAGGGCGGGAGGGCCAGAGATACGCAGTATTTT.

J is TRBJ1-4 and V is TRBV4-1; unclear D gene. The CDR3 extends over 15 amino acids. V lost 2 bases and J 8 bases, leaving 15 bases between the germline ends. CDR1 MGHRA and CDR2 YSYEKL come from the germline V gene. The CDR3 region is CASSQQNSQKEKLFF. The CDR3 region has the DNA TGCGCCAGCAGCCAACAGAACAGTCAAAAAGAAAAACTGTTTTTT.

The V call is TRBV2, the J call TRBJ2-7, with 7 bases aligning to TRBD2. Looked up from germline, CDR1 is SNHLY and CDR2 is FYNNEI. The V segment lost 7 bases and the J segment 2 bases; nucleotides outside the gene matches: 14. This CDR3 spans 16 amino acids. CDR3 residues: CASTLMGGPRAYEQYF. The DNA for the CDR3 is TGTGCCAGCACCCTCATGGGAGGGCCGCGGGCCTACGAGCAGTACTTC.

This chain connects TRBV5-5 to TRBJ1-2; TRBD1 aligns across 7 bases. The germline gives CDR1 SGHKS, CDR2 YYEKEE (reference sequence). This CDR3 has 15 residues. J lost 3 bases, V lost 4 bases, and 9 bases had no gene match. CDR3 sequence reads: CASSIGQATDYGYTF. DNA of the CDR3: TGTGCCAGCAGCATCGGACAGGCAACTGACTATGGCTACACCTTC. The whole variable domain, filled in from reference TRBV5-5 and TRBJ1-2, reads DAGVTQSPTHLIKTRGQQVTLRCSPISGHKSVSWYQQVLGQGPQFIFQYYEKEERGRGNFPDRFSARQFPNYSSELNVNALLLGDSALYLCASSIGQATDYGYTFGSGTRLTVV.

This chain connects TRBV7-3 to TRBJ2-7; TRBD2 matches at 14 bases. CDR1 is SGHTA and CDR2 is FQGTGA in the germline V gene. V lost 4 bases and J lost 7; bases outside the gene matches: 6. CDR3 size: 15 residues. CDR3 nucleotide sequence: TGTGCCAGCAGCTGGGGGACTAGCGGGAGTCTTGAGCAGTACTTC. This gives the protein CASSWGTSGSLEQYF.

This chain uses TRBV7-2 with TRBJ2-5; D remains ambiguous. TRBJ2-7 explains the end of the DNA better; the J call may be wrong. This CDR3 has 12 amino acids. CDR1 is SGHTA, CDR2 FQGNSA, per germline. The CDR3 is CASSLRHYEQYF. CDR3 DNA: TGTGCCAGCAGCTTAAGGCACTACGAGCAGTACTTC.

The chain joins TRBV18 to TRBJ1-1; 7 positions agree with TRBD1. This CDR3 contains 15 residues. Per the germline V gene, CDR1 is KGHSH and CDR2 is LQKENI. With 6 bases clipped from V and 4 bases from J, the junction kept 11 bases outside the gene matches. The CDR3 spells CASSPPGTAITEAFF. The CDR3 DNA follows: TGTGCCAGCTCGCCCCCCGGGACAGCCATCACTGAAGCTTTCTTT.

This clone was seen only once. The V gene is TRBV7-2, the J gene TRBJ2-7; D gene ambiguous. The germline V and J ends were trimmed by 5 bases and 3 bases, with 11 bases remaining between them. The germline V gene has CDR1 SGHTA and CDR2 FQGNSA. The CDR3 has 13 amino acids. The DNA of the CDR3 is TGTGCCAGCAGCCCAGGACCCAACTACGAGCAGTACTTC. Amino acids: CASSPGPNYEQYF.

The CDR3: CASSELRDRGRTDTQYF. The CDR3 DNA is TGTGCCAGCAGCGAACTCCGGGACAGGGGGCGTACAGATACGCAGTATTTT. The chain has TRBV5-6 and TRBJ2-3; 12 positions match TRBD1. The CDR3 is made up of 17 amino acids. The germline V gene has CDR1 SGHDT and CDR2 YYEEEE. V shed 4 bases, J shed 3 bases, and the junction held 9 bases outside the gene matches.

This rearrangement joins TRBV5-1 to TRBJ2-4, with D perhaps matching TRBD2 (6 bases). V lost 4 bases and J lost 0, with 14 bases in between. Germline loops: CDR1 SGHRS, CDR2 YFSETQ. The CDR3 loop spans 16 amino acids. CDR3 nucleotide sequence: TGCGCCAGCAGCCCCGATGGGGGGTTAGCCAAAAACATTCAGTACTTC. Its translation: CASSPDGGLAKNIQYF.

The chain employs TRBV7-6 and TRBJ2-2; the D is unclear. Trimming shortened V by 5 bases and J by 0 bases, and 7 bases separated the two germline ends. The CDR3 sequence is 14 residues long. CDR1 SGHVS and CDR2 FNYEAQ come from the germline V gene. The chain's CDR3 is CASSPTANTGELFF. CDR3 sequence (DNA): TGTGCCAGCAGCCCCACAGCGAACACCGGGGAGCTGTTTTTT. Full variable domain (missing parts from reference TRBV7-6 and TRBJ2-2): GAGVSQSPRYKVTKRGQDVALRCDPISGHVSLYWYRQALGQGPEFLTYFNYEAQQDKSGLPNDRFSAERPEGSISTLTIQRTEQRDSAMYRCASSPTANTGELFFGEGSRLTVL.

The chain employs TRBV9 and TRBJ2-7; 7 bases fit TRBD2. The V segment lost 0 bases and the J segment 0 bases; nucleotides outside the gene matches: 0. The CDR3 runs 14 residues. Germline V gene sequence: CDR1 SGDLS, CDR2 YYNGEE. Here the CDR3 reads CASSVGGSSYEQYF. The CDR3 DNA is TGTGCCAGCAGCGTAGGCGGGAGCTCCTACGAGCAGTACTTC. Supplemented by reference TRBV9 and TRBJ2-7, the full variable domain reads DSGVTQTPKHLITATGQRVTLRCSPRSGDLSVYWYQQSLDQGLQFLIQYYNGEERAKGNILERFSAQQFPDLHSELNLSSLELGDSALYFCASSVGGSSYEQYFGPGTRLTVT.

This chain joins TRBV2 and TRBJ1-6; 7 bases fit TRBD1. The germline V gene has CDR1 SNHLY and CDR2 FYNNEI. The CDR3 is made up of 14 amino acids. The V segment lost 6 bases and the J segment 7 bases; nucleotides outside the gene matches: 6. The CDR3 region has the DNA TGTGCCAGCAGGCACGGGACAGTAAATTCACCCCTCCACTTT. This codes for CASRHGTVNSPLHF.

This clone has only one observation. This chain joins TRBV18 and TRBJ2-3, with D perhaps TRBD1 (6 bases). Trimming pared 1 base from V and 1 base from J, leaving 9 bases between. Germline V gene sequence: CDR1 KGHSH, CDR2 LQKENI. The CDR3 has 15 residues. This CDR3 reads CASSPLQGGTDTQYF. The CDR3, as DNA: TGTGCCAGCTCACCACTACAGGGAGGCACAGATACGCAGTATTTT.

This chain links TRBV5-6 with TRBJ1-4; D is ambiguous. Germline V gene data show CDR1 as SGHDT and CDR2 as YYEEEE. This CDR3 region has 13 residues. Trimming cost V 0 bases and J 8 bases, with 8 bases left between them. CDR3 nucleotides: TGTGCCAGCAGCTTGGTAGGGCGGGAAAAACTGTTTTTT. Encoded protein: CASSLVGREKLFF.

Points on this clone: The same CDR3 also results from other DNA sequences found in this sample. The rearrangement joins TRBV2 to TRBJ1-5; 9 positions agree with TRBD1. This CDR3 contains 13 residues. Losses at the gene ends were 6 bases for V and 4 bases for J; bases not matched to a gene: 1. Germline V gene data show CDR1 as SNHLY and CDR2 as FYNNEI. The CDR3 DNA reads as TGTGCCAGCAGGGGACAGGGAAATCAGCCCCAGCATTTT. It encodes CASRGQGNQPQHF.

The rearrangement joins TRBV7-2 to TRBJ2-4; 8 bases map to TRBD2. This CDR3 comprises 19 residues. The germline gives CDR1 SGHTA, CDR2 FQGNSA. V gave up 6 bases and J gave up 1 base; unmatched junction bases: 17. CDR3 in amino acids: CASSSYMGLEIKAKNIQYF. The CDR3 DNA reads TGTGCCAGCAGTTCTTATATGGGACTAGAAATTAAGGCCAAAAACATTCAGTACTTC.

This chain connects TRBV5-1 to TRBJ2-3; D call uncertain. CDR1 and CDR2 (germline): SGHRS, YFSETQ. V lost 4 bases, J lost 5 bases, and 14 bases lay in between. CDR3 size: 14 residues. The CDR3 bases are TGCGCCAGCAGCCCAAGGACCCCTAAAGATACGCAGTATTTT. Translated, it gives CASSPRTPKDTQYF.

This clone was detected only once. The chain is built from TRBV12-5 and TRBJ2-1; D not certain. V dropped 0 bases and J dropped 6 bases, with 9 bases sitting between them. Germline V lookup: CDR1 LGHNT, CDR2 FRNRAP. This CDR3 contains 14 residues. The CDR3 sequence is CASGLVPLINEQFF. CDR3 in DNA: TGTGCTAGTGGTTTGGTCCCCTTGATCAATGAGCAGTTCTTC.